The rows below give T cell receptor beta chains drawn from one sample of a study of cytomegalovirus exposure and HLA in healthy donors. Sequencing used immunoSEQ multiplex PCR; TCRdb keeps in-frame clones, though not all of them. Among some 110,000 clones, roughly 66% were seen once, and the ten largest hold roughly 2%. The specimen sequenced was PBMCs. The receptors derive from a woman aged 25 to 45 in good health and CMV-seronegative. The CDR3 runs from the conserved cysteine through the conserved F or W. A D gene is named only where the DNA matches it firmly. Rows give clone size only sometimes, using once, few, many, or a class for an expanded clone.

clone_size | d_call | j_call | v_call | cdr3_nt | cdr3_aa
NA | NA | TRBJ1-4 | TRBV5-1 | TGCGCCAGCAGTCTCGACAGTTTTAATGAAAAACTGTTTTTT | CASSLDSFNEKLFF
NA | NA | TRBJ1-5 | TRBV19 | TGTGCCAGTAGTATAGAGAGGGCACTTTCAGGTCAGCCCCAGCATTTT | CASSIERALSGQPQHF
NA | NA | TRBJ1-4 | TRBV5-1 | TGCGCCAGCAGCATACAGGGAAATGAAAAACTGTTTTTT | CASSIQGNEKLFF
NA | TRBD1 | TRBJ1-5 | TRBV18 | TGTGCCAGCTCACCGGGACAGGGGGATCAGCCCCAGCATTTT | CASSPGQGDQPQHF
NA | TRBD1 | TRBJ2-1 | TRBV9 | TGTGCCAGCAGCGCCCGCGTGGACAGGGTCAATGAGCAGTTCTTC | CASSARVDRVNEQFF
NA | NA | TRBJ2-7 | TRBV5-1 | TGCGCCAGCAGCTTTGGCAACTACGAGCAGTACTTC | CASSFGNYEQYF
NA | NA | TRBJ1-6 | TRBV7-9 | TGTGCCAGCAGCTTAGCAGGGGCCGCACCTACTTCACCCCTCCACTTT | CASSLAGAAPTSPLHF
few | TRBD1 | TRBJ2-4 | TRBV19 | TGTGCCAGTGGGGACAGGGGAATAGCCAAAAACATTCAGTACTTC | CASGDRGIAKNIQYF
NA | NA | TRBJ1-1 | TRBV30 | TGTGCCTGGAGTGGAGAATCGAACACTGAAGCTTTCTTT | CAWSGESNTEAFF
few | NA | TRBJ2-2 | TRBV28 | TGTGCCAGCAGCACTCTATATCCTTGGGCGGGCCGAATCGCCGGGGAGCTGTTTTTT | CASSTLYPWAGRIAGELFF
NA | TRBD2 | TRBJ2-7 | TRBV4-1 | TGCGCCAGCAGCCAAGGTCGGGGGGACCCCTACGAGCAGTACTTC | CASSQGRGDPYEQYF
NA | NA | TRBJ1-1 | TRBV9 | TGTGCCAGCAGCGGAGCCGGAACAGGTTGGACTGAAGCTTTCTTT | CASSGAGTGWTEAFF
NA | NA | TRBJ2-1 | TRBV5-1 | TGCGCCAGCAGCTTGGATACCTACAATGAGCAGTTCTTC | CASSLDTYNEQFF
NA | NA | TRBJ2-3 | TRBV6-5 | TGTGCCAGCAGTTACTATGGACAAAGCCGCACAGATACGCAGTATTTT | CASSYYGQSRTDTQYF
NA | TRBD1 | TRBJ1-1 | TRBV2 | TGTGCCACGGGGACAGGGGGGCGAGCCAGGTGGGCTTTCTTT | CATGTGGRARWAFF
NA | NA | TRBJ2-7 | TRBV19 | TGTGCCAGTAGTATAGTGGTTTCGGGACTTCTCTACGAGCAGTACTTC | CASSIVVSGLLYEQYF
NA | TRBD1 | TRBJ1-5 | TRBV11-2 | TGTGCCAGCAGCTTTGGGACAGGGGGCGTACCCCAGCATTTT | CASSFGTGGVPQHF
NA | NA | TRBJ2-5 | TRBV2 | TGTGCCAGCAGTGAGATGAAGGGGGAGGAGACCCAGTACTTC | CASSEMKGEETQYF
NA | NA | TRBJ1-1 | TRBV18 | TGTGCCAGCTCCCTCCCGGACTGGAAGAACACTGAAGCTTTCTTT | CASSLPDWKNTEAFF
NA | NA | TRBJ1-2 | TRBV28 | TGTGCCAGCTATGAACGGGGCTACACCTTC | CASYERGYTF
NA | NA | TRBJ1-2 | TRBV29-1 | TGCAGCGTTTTTGGACCGGGGGGCGATGGCTACACCTTC | CSVFGPGGDGYTF
NA | NA | TRBJ1-5 | TRBV2 | TGTGCCAGCGGGGACATCAATAGCAATCAGCCCCAGCATTTT | CASGDINSNQPQHF
NA | TRBD1 | TRBJ1-1 | TRBV7-9 | TGTGCCAGCAGCGATCCAGGGGGCAGAGAATTCACTGAAGCTTTCTTT | CASSDPGGREFTEAFF
NA | TRBD2 | TRBJ2-7 | TRBV13 | TGTGCCAGCAGCATCCGGACTAGCGGGGCCGGGGACGAGCAGTACTTC | CASSIRTSGAGDEQYF
few | TRBD2 | TRBJ2-1 | TRBV15 | TGTGCCACCAGCACCACTAGCGGGAGGGACTATGAGCAGTTCTTC | CATSTTSGRDYEQFF
NA | NA | TRBJ1-6 | TRBV28 | TGTGCCAGCAGCCCGGCCGAGACGGGTCTTAATTCACCCCTCCACTTT | CASSPAETGLNSPLHF
few | TRBD1 | TRBJ2-2 | TRBV7-3 | TGTGCCAGCAGCCTCAGGGAAGGGACAGGCACCGGGGAGCTGTTTTTT | CASSLREGTGTGELFF